The 14 T cell receptor beta chains below all came from one sample that was sequenced in a study of blood T cell repertoires in COVID-19. Sequencing used immunoSEQ multiplex PCR; TCRdb keeps in-frame clones, though not all of them. In the table there are tens of thousands of clones, 65% to 90% of which are singletons. What was sequenced was peripheral blood. These receptors came from an elderly man with active COVID-19.

This chain links TRBV10-3 with TRBJ1-4, with 7 bases aligning to TRBD1. The CDR3 has 15 amino acids. V was pared by 3 bases and J by 3 bases, with 4 bases of the junction left unmatched. Germline V gene sequence: CDR1 ENHRY, CDR2 SYGVKD. CDR3 protein: CAISEQGMANEKLFF. The DNA for the CDR3 is TGTGCCATCAGTGAACAGGGGATGGCTAATGAAAAACTGTTTTTT.

The chain is built from TRBV7-8 and TRBJ1-1; the match to TRBD1 covers 9 bases. V dropped 3 bases and J dropped 4; count of bases not matched to a gene: 3. The CDR3 loop spans 14 amino acids. Germline V gene sequence: CDR1 SGHVS, CDR2 FQNEAQ. The CDR3 nucleotides are TGTGCCAGCAGCTTGACGGACAGGGGCACTGAAGCTTTCTTT. Its translation is CASSLTDRGTEAFF.

Judged by abundance, this clone is medium-sized (0.01 to 0.1%). The J gene is TRBJ1-2, the V gene TRBV5-6; a weak D match, TRBD1 (5 bases). The CDR3 covers 13 residues. Trimming shortened V by 0 bases and J by 2 bases, and 5 bases separated the two germline ends. The germline CDR1 and CDR2 sequences are SGHDT and YYEEEE. CDR3 bases: TGTGCCAGCAGCTTGGGACAGAACTATGGCTACACCTTC. This sequence encodes CASSLGQNYGYTF. Supplemented by reference TRBV5-6 and TRBJ1-2, the full variable domain reads DAGVTQSPTHLIKTRGQQVTLRCSPKSGHDTVSWYQQALGQGPQFIFQYYEEEERQRGNFPDRFSGHQFPNYSSELNVNALLLGDSALYLCASSLGQNYGYTFGSGTRLTVV.

This clone came up a few times. The chain links TRBV6-5 to TRBJ2-2, with a possible D match to TRBD1 (6 bases). The length of the CDR3 is 12 residues. Trimming took off 10 bases at V and 6 bases at J, with 12 bases between the two ends. Germline V gives CDR1 MNHEY, CDR2 SVGAGI. Here the CDR3 DNA reads TGTGCCACCACTAGGGGGTCCGGGGAGCTGTTTTTT. This gives the protein CATTRGSGELFF.

CDR3 in amino acids: CASEPITGNYGYTF. DNA for the CDR3: TGTGCCAGCGAACCAATCACAGGGAACTATGGCTACACCTTC. This chain links TRBV9 with TRBJ1-2, with a tentative D call TRBD1 (6 bases). Germline lookup yields CDR1 SGDLS and CDR2 YYNGEE. The V end was cut by 7 bases, the J end by 2 bases, with 15 bases between. This CDR3 region has 14 residues.

V and J are TRBV6-5 and TRBJ2-3; D possibly corresponds to TRBD2 (8 bases). V lost 10 bases and J 1 base, leaving 15 bases between the germline ends. Germline lookup yields CDR1 MNHEY and CDR2 SVGAGI. The CDR3 contains 14 residues. CDR3 DNA sequence: TGTGCCATTCGGGAGGGGGCCGGCACAGATACGCAGTATTTT. It encodes CAIREGAGTDTQYF.

This chain links TRBV19 with TRBJ2-2; weak D call: TRBD2 (5 bases). The germline V gene has CDR1 LNHDA and CDR2 SQIVND (reference sequence). The ends were cut back, 7 bases at V and 4 bases at J, with 16 bases in the middle. The CDR3 totals 15 residues. CDR3 amino acids: CASKRAGMSTGELFF. As DNA, the CDR3 is TGTGCCAGTAAGAGGGCAGGAATGAGCACCGGGGAGCTGTTTTTT.

The V call is TRBV5-1, the J call TRBJ2-7; D call uncertain. V lost 5 bases, J lost 0 bases, and 12 bases lay in between. This CDR3 region has 14 residues. CDR1 is SGHRS, CDR2 YFSETQ, per germline. The CDR3 region is CASSPRLSSYEQYF. CDR3 nucleotide sequence: TGCGCCAGCAGTCCGAGACTCTCCTCCTACGAGCAGTACTTC.

Concerning this clone: An end of the junction differs from the germline gene, which may be a read error. The chain is built from TRBV2 and TRBJ2-5, with 9 bases fitting TRBD1. Germline V gene sequence: CDR1 SNHLY, CDR2 FYNNEI. The CDR3 extends over 16 amino acids. The chain's CDR3 is CAGSSPGQGTQETQYF. CDR3 coding DNA: TGTGCCGGCAGTTCCCCGGGACAGGGTACCCAAGAGACCCAGTACTTC.

This clone was picked up one time. This chain connects TRBV6-2 or TRBV6-3 to TRBJ1-5; TRBD1 might be the D (5 bases). The ends were cut back, 0 bases at V and 2 bases at J, with 14 bases in the middle. The CDR3 has 17 amino acids. Germline V gives CDR1 MNHEY, CDR2 SVGEGT. CDR3 DNA sequence: TGTGCCAGCAGTTACTCGTTTAGGAGGGGTGGCAATCAGCCCCAGCATTTT. Translated, it gives CASSYSFRRGGNQPQHF.

The chain is built from TRBV5-4 and TRBJ2-1; D is unresolved. The CDR3 is 13 amino acids. Germline CDR1 is SGHNT and CDR2 is YYREEE (reference sequence). Trimming took 3 bases from V and 5 from J, leaving 9 bases between them. CDR3: CASSSARNNEQFF. CDR3 bases: TGTGCCAGCAGCTCGGCTAGGAACAATGAGCAGTTCTTC.

This clone was detected only a few times. This sequence joins TRBV14 and TRBJ2-5; 8 bases are shared with TRBD1. V was pared by 2 bases and J by 4 bases, with 9 bases of the junction left unmatched. Looked up from germline, CDR1 is SGHDN and CDR2 is FVKESK. The CDR3 is made up of 16 amino acids. The CDR3 region has the DNA TGTGCCAGCAGCCAATTAGATGGGACAGGAAGAGAGACCCAGTACTTC. Translating gives CASSQLDGTGRETQYF.

The V and J genes are TRBV27 and TRBJ1-2; the match to TRBD1 covers 9 bases. The germline V gene encodes CDR1 MNHEY and CDR2 SMNVEV (reference sequence). The CDR3 loop spans 19 amino acids. Trimming took 6 bases from V and 2 from J; bases not matched to a gene: 19. CDR3 sequence reads: CASRPGQGREQGFNYGYTF. Here the CDR3 DNA reads TGTGCCAGCAGACCCGGACAGGGGAGGGAGCAGGGCTTCAACTATGGCTACACCTTC.

This clone was observed once. J is TRBJ1-4 and V is TRBV7-8; D ambiguous. Germline values: CDR1 SGHVS, CDR2 FQNEAQ. The CDR3 covers 12 residues. The V gene lost 5 bases and the J gene lost 8 bases, with 9 bases spanning the gap. The CDR3 spells CASSQIQEKLFF. CDR3 nucleotide sequence: TGTGCCAGCAGCCAAATCCAGGAAAAACTGTTTTTT.